The 31 T cell receptor beta chains below were found in one sample sequenced in a study of shared clonotypes between healthy human individuals. Repertoires were generated with immunoSEQ multiplex PCR, while TCRdb's copy carries only in-frame clones and drops some. The data contain 2 million to 2.5 million clones, approximately 94% of them seen just once; the ten biggest clones take up roughly 0.13%. Sequencing input: naive CD4+ T cells sorted from blood. The subset: CD45RA+ positively selected. These TCRs come from a man aged 18-30 years in good health.

The gene calls are TRBV7-9 and TRBJ1-2; D perhaps matches TRBD1 (6 bases). Germline V lookup: CDR1 SEHNR, CDR2 FQNEAQ (reference sequence). CDR3 length equals 14 residues. Trimming pared 1 base from V and 8 bases from J, leaving 14 bases between. The CDR3 loop is CASSLVQGSGGYTF. The CDR3 nucleotides are TGTGCCAGCAGCTTAGTTCAGGGGAGTGGGGGCTACACCTTC.

This chain uses TRBV7-8 with TRBJ1-3, with 7 bases that match TRBD1. Germline CDR1 is SGHVS and CDR2 is FQNEAQ. Trimming at V came to 5 bases and at J to 2 bases, leaving 9 bases not matched to a gene. This CDR3 region has 16 residues. In DNA form, the CDR3 reads TGTGCCAGCAGCCAACGACAGGGAAGTACTGGAAACACCATATATTTT. As protein: CASSQRQGSTGNTIYF.

This chain links TRBV6-5 with TRBJ2-5, with a tentative D call TRBD1 (5 bases). From germline, CDR1 is MNHEY and CDR2 SVGAGI. Trimming shortened V by 4 bases and J by 5 bases, and 17 bases separated the two germline ends. The CDR3 is 15 residues long. The CDR3 reads CASSSTGVIKETQYF. DNA for the CDR3: TGTGCCAGCAGTTCAACAGGTGTTATCAAGGAGACCCAGTACTTC.

This clone was counted once. The chain is built from TRBV5-1 and TRBJ2-5, with 7 nucleotides matching TRBD1. V lost 1 base and J lost 1; bases outside the gene matches: 1. Germline CDR1 is SGHRS and CDR2 is YFSETQ. The CDR3 consists of 14 residues. CDR3 nucleotide sequence: TGCGCCAGCAGCTTGAGGGGGCTCCAAGAGACCCAGTACTTC. It translates to CASSLRGLQETQYF.

The V gene is TRBV4-3, the J gene TRBJ1-2; possibly TRBD1 for D (5 bases). V was pared by 1 base and J by 8 bases, with 14 bases between. From germline, CDR1 is LGHNA and CDR2 YSLEER. The CDR3 length is 14 residues. The CDR3 region is CASSQVEGRGGYTF. The DNA of the CDR3 is TGCGCCAGCAGCCAAGTCGAGGGGCGCGGGGGCTACACCTTC.

The rearrangement joins TRBV29-1 to TRBJ2-1; the D gene is possibly TRBD2 (5 bases). From germline, CDR1 is SQVTM and CDR2 ANQGSEA. The CDR3 has 14 residues. V lost 2 bases and J 0 bases, leaving 8 bases between the germline ends. The CDR3 spells CSVESRGSYNEQFF. The CDR3 nucleotides read TGCAGCGTTGAATCCCGGGGCTCCTACAATGAGCAGTTCTTC.

The chain has TRBV5-8 and TRBJ2-7; D is undetermined. CDR3 length: 12 amino acids. Trimming took off 2 bases at V and 2 bases at J, with 5 bases between the two ends. In germline, CDR1 is SGHTS, CDR2 YDEGEE. CDR3 nucleotides: TGTGCCAGCAGCTTACAGACCTACGAGCAGTACTTC. Encoded protein: CASSLQTYEQYF.

The genes are TRBV2 and TRBJ1-6; no firm D call. Trimming took off 7 bases at V and 9 bases at J, with 16 bases between the two ends. The germline V gene encodes CDR1 SNHLY and CDR2 FYNNEI. The CDR3 sequence is 14 residues long. CDR3 in DNA: TGTGCCAGCAAACTGGCCCTGGCTGGTTCACCCCTCCACTTT. This translates into CASKLALAGSPLHF.

This clone was seen only a few times. The chain joins TRBV10-1 to TRBJ2-2; 10 bases match TRBD1. The CDR3 totals 15 residues. Germline trimming cut 6 bases from V and 3 bases from J; bases unmatched to any gene: 4. Per germline, CDR1 WNHNN and CDR2 SYGVQD (reference sequence). The CDR3 spells CASSSGQGDTGELFF. CDR3 in DNA: TGCGCCAGCAGCAGCGGACAGGGGGACACCGGGGAGCTGTTTTTT.

V and J are TRBV7-3 and TRBJ1-6; D perhaps matches TRBD1 (5 bases). V lost 2 bases to trimming and J lost 10 bases, with 12 bases between them. Germline V CDR1 and CDR2: SGHTA, FQGTGA. The length of the CDR3 is 14 residues. The DNA of the CDR3 is TGTGCCAGCAGCTTATACGGGGGAGGATCACCCCTCCACTTT. Translating it yields CASSLYGGGSPLHF.

The V and J genes are TRBV5-1 and TRBJ2-5, with D possibly matching TRBD2 (6 bases). Per germline, CDR1 SGHRS and CDR2 YFSETQ. The CDR3 sequence is 16 residues long. Trimming stripped 2 bases from V and 4 bases from J, with 18 bases between. The CDR3 reads CASSLGARGLLETQYF. CDR3 sequence (DNA): TGCGCCAGCAGCTTAGGGGCGAGGGGACTTCTAGAGACCCAGTACTTC.

This chain links TRBV5-1 with TRBJ2-3, with TRBD2 as a possible D gene (6 bases). The CDR3 is 16 residues long. V dropped 5 bases and J dropped 4 bases, with 20 bases sitting between them. Germline CDR1 is SGHRS and CDR2 is YFSETQ. Here the CDR3 reads CASSPAGPSGSDTQYF. CDR3 in DNA: TGCGCCAGCAGTCCTGCAGGGCCCAGCGGGTCAGATACGCAGTATTTT.

Written as DNA, the CDR3 is TGTGCCACCAGCAGAGATATCTCCAGCTCTGGAAACACCATATATTTT. This codes for CATSRDISSSGNTIYF. This chain links TRBV15 with TRBJ1-3; D remains ambiguous. Germline V gene lookup returns CDR1 LNHNV and CDR2 YYDKDF (reference sequence). The CDR3 is 16 amino acids. V was trimmed by 0 bases and J by 0 bases, leaving 9 bases between them. The whole variable domain, remainder taken from reference TRBV15 and TRBJ1-3, is DAMVIQNPRYQVTQFGKPVTLSCSQTLNHNVMYWYQQKSSQAPKLLFHYYDKDFNNEADTPDNFQSRRPNTSFCFLDIRSPGLGDTAMYLCATSRDISSSGNTIYFGEGSWLTVV.

The chain uses TRBV30 and TRBJ2-1; D possibly uses TRBD1 or TRBD2 (6 bases each). V lost 0 bases and J 7 bases, leaving 13 bases between the germline ends. The CDR3 sequence is 14 residues long. Germline CDR1 and CDR2: GTSNPN and SVGIG (reference sequence). The CDR3 nucleotides read TGTGCCTGGAGTGTATTGGGGGGCGTTAATGAGCAGTTCTTC. It yields the protein CAWSVLGGVNEQFF.

As regards this clone: Other nucleotide sequences in the sample specify the same CDR3. The chain combines TRBV27 with TRBJ2-3; no clear D. Germline CDR1 MNHEY, CDR2 SMNVEV (reference sequence). Between the trimmed V and J ends, which lost 3 bases and 2 bases, there was a span of 6 bases. The CDR3 spans 13 residues. As DNA, the CDR3 is TGTGCCAGCAGTTTCCTCCTCACAGATACGCAGTATTTT. This encodes CASSFLLTDTQYF.

The chain joins TRBV21-1 to TRBJ1-2; no check of the table's D call, TRBD1, against the DNA was made. TRBV21-1 is termed a pseudogene. The CDR3 length is 15 residues. CDR3 coding DNA: TGTGCCACTTGGGCAGGGAAAGGTGGCGGCTATGGGGACACCTTC. It specifies CATWAGKGGGYGDTF.

The chain employs TRBV4-3 and TRBJ2-2; D remains ambiguous. The CDR3 length is 14 residues. V was shortened by 0 bases and J by 7 bases, with 9 bases between the two germline ends. In germline, CDR1 is LGHNA, CDR2 YSLEER. The CDR3 spells CASSQEAAFGELFF. CDR3 nucleotides: TGCGCCAGCAGCCAAGAGGCGGCCTTCGGGGAGCTGTTTTTT.

The chain is built from TRBV4-1 and TRBJ2-7; 7 bases are shared with TRBD1. Germline CDR1 and CDR2: MGHRA and YSYEKL. Unmatched junction bases numbered 9, after V lost 1 base and J lost 3 bases. This CDR3 is built from 16 residues. The CDR3 DNA follows: TGCGCCAGCAGCCAAGTTGACAGGGCCGCACTCTACGAGCAGTACTTC. Encoded protein: CASSQVDRAALYEQYF.

As for this clone: The sample carries other DNA sequences with the same CDR3. V is TRBV5-1 and J is TRBJ2-5; 13 bases fit TRBD2. V was clipped by 4 bases and J by 5 bases; unmatched bases: 5. CDR3 length: 15 residues. Germline lookup yields CDR1 SGHRS and CDR2 YFSETQ. CDR3 protein: CASSLGTSGTETQYF. CDR3 nucleotides: TGCGCCAGCAGCCTGGGGACTAGCGGGACGGAGACCCAGTACTTC.

This chain links TRBV27 with TRBJ1-6; weak D call: TRBD1 (5 bases). The CDR3 is 16 amino acids. V was clipped by 7 bases and J by 5 bases, with 18 bases between them. CDR1 and CDR2 (germline): MNHEY, SMNVEV (reference sequence). The CDR3 loop is CASTSLGGFHNSPLHF. CDR3 sequence (DNA): TGTGCCAGCACTTCACTTGGGGGATTTCATAATTCACCCCTCCACTTT.

This chain connects TRBV2 to TRBJ1-1; 7 bases agree with TRBD1. Germline CDR1 is SNHLY and CDR2 is FYNNEI. Trimming removed 7 bases from V and 4 bases from J; junction bases left unmatched: 9. The CDR3 loop spans 14 amino acids. This CDR3 reads CASKRTGLGTEAFF. CDR3 sequence (DNA): TGTGCCAGCAAAAGGACAGGATTGGGCACTGAAGCTTTCTTT.

The genes are TRBV4-1 and TRBJ2-7, with 10 bases lining up with TRBD2. CDR3 size: 16 residues. CDR1 is MGHRA and CDR2 is YSYEKL in the germline V gene. V dropped 1 base and J dropped 2; count of bases not matched to a gene: 5. The CDR3 DNA is TGCGCCAGCAGCCAAGGGGCAGCGGGGGGGCCCTACGAGCAGTACTTC. Translated, it gives CASSQGAAGGPYEQYF.

This clone has just one count. Other DNA sequences of this sample code for an identical CDR3. V gene TRBV30 combines with J gene TRBJ1-5; TRBD1 is a possible D gene (6 bases). Germline V gene data show CDR1 as GTSNPN and CDR2 as SVGIG (reference sequence). Trimming stripped 1 base from V and 2 bases from J, with 6 bases between. This CDR3 contains 13 residues. Here the CDR3 reads CAWSDRGNQPQHF. CDR3 DNA: TGTGCCTGGAGTGACAGGGGCAATCAGCCCCAGCATTTT.

The chain carries TRBV7-2 and TRBJ2-3; TRBD2 matches at 7 bases. This CDR3 has 15 amino acids. With 2 bases clipped from V and 3 bases from J, the junction kept 5 bases outside the gene matches. Germline V gene lookup returns CDR1 SGHTA and CDR2 FQGNSA. The CDR3 loop is CASSLWSGMTDTQYF. The DNA of the CDR3 is TGTGCCAGCAGCTTATGGAGCGGGATGACAGATACGCAGTATTTT.

This chain connects TRBV5-6 to TRBJ2-5; 9 bases are shared with TRBD1. The germline CDR1 and CDR2 sequences are SGHDT and YYEEEE. CDR3 length: 16 amino acids. Trimming at V came to 0 bases and at J to 2 bases, leaving 5 bases not matched to a gene. CDR3 protein: CASSLADRGGQETQYF. In DNA, the CDR3 is TGTGCCAGCAGCTTGGCTGACAGGGGGGGGCAAGAGACCCAGTACTTC.

The chain combines TRBV30 with TRBJ2-7; 7 bases align to TRBD2. Germline values: CDR1 GTSNPN, CDR2 SVGIG (reference sequence). V was clipped by 2 bases and J by 2 bases; unmatched bases: 9. The CDR3 is 15 amino acids. The CDR3 sequence is CAWSSGQGGPYEQYF. The CDR3 DNA is TGTGCCTGGAGTTCAGGGCAGGGAGGGCCCTACGAGCAGTACTTC.

This chain joins TRBV27 and TRBJ2-3, with TRBD2 as a possible D gene (6 bases). The CDR3 extends over 14 amino acids. Germline CDR1 reads MNHEY; CDR2 reads SMNVEV (reference sequence). V was trimmed by 4 bases and J by 2 bases, leaving 10 bases between them. The CDR3: CASSSAGLTDTQYF. CDR3 sequence (DNA): TGTGCCAGCAGTTCAGCGGGCCTCACAGATACGCAGTATTTT.

The chain recombines TRBV5-6 with TRBJ2-5, with TRBD2 identical over 7 bases. The CDR3 loop spans 16 amino acids. Per germline, CDR1 SGHDT and CDR2 YYEEEE. V gave up 1 base and J gave up 2 bases; unmatched junction bases: 8. The CDR3 nucleotides are TGTGCCAGCAGCTTGTTTCAGCGGGATCTTCAAGAGACCCAGTACTTC. This codes for CASSLFQRDLQETQYF.

V usage is TRBV4-3 and J usage is TRBJ2-5; 9 nucleotides align to TRBD2. The J call may be wrong; the DNA end is better matched by TRBJ2-7. The CDR3 is 16 residues long. Germline values: CDR1 LGHNA, CDR2 YSLEER. The CDR3 nucleotides are TGCGCCAGCAGCCAAGGCAGGACTAGCGCATACTACGAGCAGTACTTC. Translated: CASSQGRTSAYYEQYF.

The gene calls are TRBV2 and TRBJ1-1; D perhaps matches TRBD1 (6 bases). CDR1 SNHLY and CDR2 FYNNEI come from the germline V gene. The CDR3 extends over 13 amino acids. Trimming took 10 bases from V and 10 from J, leaving 22 bases between them. CDR3: CATKGGGASGAFF. The CDR3 bases are TGTGCCACCAAAGGTGGGGGGGCAAGTGGAGCTTTCTTT. The entire variable domain, with the rest obtained from reference TRBV2 and TRBJ1-1, is as follows: EPEVTQTPSHQVTQMGQEVILRCVPISNHLYFYWYRQILGQKVEFLVSFYNNEISEKSEIFDDQFSVERPDGSNFTLKIRSTKLEDSAMYFCATKGGGASGAFFGQGTRLTVV.

The chain carries TRBV10-3 and TRBJ2-7; TRBD2 might be the D (6 bases). This CDR3 has 16 amino acids. V dropped 6 bases and J dropped 4 bases, with 22 bases sitting between them. Germline CDR1 ENHRY, CDR2 SYGVKD. CDR3 sequence reads: CAIRDTTSGGRYEQYF. As DNA, the CDR3 is TGTGCCATCAGGGATACCACGTCAGGAGGGCGATACGAGCAGTACTTC.